The next 8 T cell receptor beta chains were all read from a single sample in a study of a mutant IDH1 vaccine in newly diagnosed glioma. Which antigens these TCRs recognize remains unknown. The time point here: week 47, end of study. Vaccinated patients received 300 ug of mutant IDH1 20-mer peptide per dose, with topical imiquimod. Method: immunoSEQ multiplex PCR; TCRdb's copy keeps in-frame clones and lacks some. The table has around 50,000 clones, about 81% seen once; the top ten hold 4.3%. The material sequenced was PBMCs, taken from a glioma patient whose treatment included an IDH1 peptide vaccine. These receptors came from a woman younger than 45 with glioma. Some clones in this sample may be carry-over from other donors' samples.

The rearrangement uses TRBV6-6 and TRBJ1-5, with D unclear. Trimming left V 2 bases short and J 9 bases short, with 8 bases between. This CDR3 comprises 12 residues. CDR1 is MNHNY, CDR2 SVGAGI, per germline (reference sequence). CDR3 sequence (DNA): TGTGCCAGCAGTTACCCCCTAGGGCCCCAGCATTTT. As protein: CASSYPLGPQHF.

V usage is TRBV6-5 and J usage is TRBJ2-5; D is perhaps TRBD2 (5 bases). The germline V gene has CDR1 MNHEY and CDR2 SVGAGI. Trimming took off 4 bases at V and 4 bases at J, with 10 bases between the two ends. The CDR3 runs to 13 residues. CDR3 amino acids: CASSLRAGETQYF. The CDR3 coding sequence is TGTGCCAGCAGTTTACGGGCGGGAGAGACCCAGTACTTC.

The rearrangement links TRBV30 to TRBJ2-1; 7 nucleotides line up with TRBD2. Per germline, CDR1 GTSNPN and CDR2 SVGIG (reference sequence). J was trimmed by 4 bases and V by 5 bases; bases with no gene match: 11. The CDR3 covers 15 residues. CDR3: CAWDWGEGVYNEQFF. Here the CDR3 DNA reads TGTGCCTGGGACTGGGGGGAGGGCGTATACAATGAGCAGTTCTTC.

This clone was observed once. V and J are TRBV27 and TRBJ2-1; D is uncertain. Germline-derived CDR1 and CDR2 are MNHEY and SMNVEV (reference sequence). The V and J ends lost 3 bases and 10 bases respectively, with 7 bases between them. The length of the CDR3 is 11 residues. CDR3 nucleotides: TGTGCCAGCAGTTTCGGTAGCGAGCAGTTCTTC. Encoded protein: CASSFGSEQFF.

The gene calls are TRBV7-6 and TRBJ2-5; D is unclear. Per germline, CDR1 SGHVS and CDR2 FNYEAQ. Between the trimmed V and J ends, which lost 8 bases and 7 bases, there was a span of 11 bases. The CDR3 loop spans 11 amino acids. CDR3 sequence (DNA): TGTGCCAGCGAGGAGCGCGGGACCCAGTACTTC. It is translated as CASEERGTQYF.

This chain connects TRBV5-6 to TRBJ2-7; D not resolved. The germline V gene encodes CDR1 SGHDT and CDR2 YYEEEE. Deletions cut 2 bases from V and 2 bases from J, with 11 bases between. The CDR3 extends over 14 amino acids. The CDR3, as DNA: TGTGCCAGCAGCTTTCCCCCAAGGGCCTACGAGCAGTACTTC. It translates to CASSFPPRAYEQYF.

This chain joins TRBV7-9 and TRBJ2-3; D might be TRBD1 (6 bases). V lost 5 bases and J lost 3, with 15 bases in between. The CDR3 extends over 15 amino acids. Germline V CDR1 and CDR2: SEHNR, FQNEAQ (reference sequence). CDR3 sequence: CASSRIGQPTDTQYF. CDR3 DNA sequence: TGTGCCAGCAGCAGAATTGGACAGCCTACAGATACGCAGTATTTT.

This clone came up a few times. This chain uses TRBV30 with TRBJ2-1, with D tentatively TRBD2 (6 bases). Germline CDR1 and CDR2: GTSNPN and SVGIG (reference sequence). Between the trimmed V and J ends, which lost 0 bases and 0 bases, there was a span of 9 bases. The CDR3 has 15 residues. DNA of the CDR3: TGTGCCTGGAGTGTGCTCGGGAGCTCCTACAATGAGCAGTTCTTC. Translating it yields CAWSVLGSSYNEQFF.